This is a list of T cell receptor beta chains from one sample in a study of T cell repertoires and HLA-DP antigens. Using immunoSEQ multiplex PCR, the repertoire was profiled, and TCRdb retains in-frame clones only, with some absent. In the table there are 65,000 to 90,000 clones, around four fifths of which are singletons. No antigen is known for these receptors. The material sequenced was CD4+ T cells from PBMCs. These receptors all come from a man aged 55 to 70 in good health and CMV-seronegative. CDR3s include the opening cysteine and the closing phenylalanine or tryptophan.

v_call	cdr3_aa
TRBV5-1	CASSLDSHEQYF
TRBV28	CASSSDSRDQYF
TRBV27	CASSFYLNSPLHF
TRBV10-3	CAISESGNSPLHF
TRBV9	CASSVASGTEAFF
TRBV11-2	CASKGIAIGQATEKLFF
TRBV19	CASSPGLAGYANTGELFF
TRBV11-2	CASSGGTISGNTQYF
TRBV5-1	CASSPMMRQGNTEAFF
TRBV2	CASSASRQGSRNEQFF
TRBV5-1	CASSLPGTAGEAFF
TRBV7-9	CASSLVNSGAEAFF
TRBV5-6	CASSFRGASGREVNEQFF
TRBV7-8	CASSPSGASTDTQYF
TRBV27	CASSLSGRGPNTGELFF
TRBV9	CASSVRGEGPQHF
TRBV7-3	CASSSDRDNEQFF
TRBV6-5	CASKMTATNEKLFF
TRBV2	CASSATEGKLFF
TRBV5-4	CASTATGKMSGANVLTF
TRBV5-1	CASSLVDRVEGGELFF
TRBV11-2	CASSLETGGTEAFF
TRBV5-1	CASSFLGRTGTDTQYF
TRBV11-2	CASSPSPGGGYGYTF
TRBV5-4	CASSRQGNIGYTF
TRBV4-1	CASSLSGTYNEQFF